The next 21 T cell receptor beta chains were all read from a single sample in a study of regulatory T cells in long-lasting Graves disease. Time point specified: persistent/refractory GD, antithyroid drugs over 5 years with positive TRAb. Scientists built the TCR library using RNA that was extracted from PBMCs. In building TCR beta libraries, iRepertoire HTBI primers were used together with Arm-PCR of CDR3 regions. TCRdb passed the multiplex PCR reads through MiXCR, listing each CDR3 protein once. The table records 400,000 to 500,000 distinct CDR3 sequences, less than 25% of them present only once. The specimen was peripheral blood mononuclear cells (PBMCs), collected when the disease was refractory, from a patient treated with antithyroid drugs. These receptors were taken from a female donor with Graves disease.

This clonotype occurred many times. This chain connects TRBV6-5 to TRBJ2-7; D possibly corresponds to TRBD1 (5 bases). V lost 1 base and J lost 6, with 10 bases in between. The CDR3 runs 13 residues. CDR1 and CDR2 (germline): MNHEY, SVGAGI. The CDR3 sequence is CASSYCAGCEQYF. As DNA, the CDR3 is TGTGCCAGCAGTTACTGTGCAGGGTGCGAGCAGTACTTC.

This clonotype has only a few counts. CDR3 loop: CSTQLTYPQGDYGYTF. The CDR3, as DNA: TGCAGTACACAGTTAACCTACCCTCAAGGGGACTATGGCTACACCTTC. The rearrangement links TRBV20-1 to TRBJ1-2, with a weak D call TRBD1 (5 bases). V gave up 8 bases and J gave up 3 bases, with 25 bases separating them. CDR1 is DFQATT, CDR2 SNEGSKA, per germline (reference sequence). The CDR3 contains 16 residues.

In its sample, this clonotype was seen many times. The chain joins TRBV6-2 or TRBV6-3 to TRBJ2-5; D may be TRBD1 (5 bases). CDR3 size: 14 residues. Germline V gene sequence: CDR1 MNHEY, CDR2 SVGEGT. The V and J ends lost 6 bases and 1 base respectively, with 12 bases between them. CDR3 DNA: TGTGCCAGCAGCATTACAGGTTCCCAAGAGACCCAGTACTTC. As protein: CASSITGSQETQYF.

This clonotype came up many times. The J gene is TRBJ2-7, the V gene TRBV29-1; TRBD2 agrees at 8 bases. The germline gives CDR1 SQVTM, CDR2 ANQGSEA. CDR3 length equals 13 residues. Trimming at V came to 3 bases and at J to 2 bases, leaving 3 bases not matched to a gene. CDR3 amino acids: CSVDLAGAYEQYF. DNA of the CDR3: TGCAGCGTTGACCTAGCGGGTGCCTACGAGCAGTACTTC.

For this clonotype: A much larger clone lies one base from this, so it may be a read error. The gene calls are TRBV7-2 and TRBJ2-5; TRBD1 aligns across 9 bases. Germline V gives CDR1 SGHTA, CDR2 FQGNSA. This CDR3 is built from 13 residues. With V trimmed by 7 bases and J by 10 bases, 10 bases remained unmatched. The CDR3 reads CASTPGTGNSQYF. In nucleotides, the CDR3 is TGTGCCAGCACCCCTGGGACAGGGAATAGCCAGTACTTC. Complete variable domain (other parts from reference TRBV7-2 and TRBJ2-5): GAGVSQSPSNKVTEKGKDVELRCDPISGHTALYWYRQSLGQGLEFLIYFQGNSAPDKSGLPSDRFSAERTGGSVSTLTIQRTQQEDSAVYLCASTPGTGNSQYFGPGTRLLVL.

The CDR3 sequence is CASSSTITSGKSTDTQYF. CDR3 coding DNA: TGTGCCAGCAGCTCCACGATCACTAGCGGGAAATCCACAGATACGCAGTATTTT. V usage is TRBV11-2 and J usage is TRBJ2-3, with 10 bases fitting TRBD2. This CDR3 comprises 18 residues. The germline V gene encodes CDR1 SGHAT and CDR2 FQNNGV. The junction had 12 bases not matched to a gene; V was cut back by 4 bases and J by 2 bases.

At least ten counts were recorded for this clonotype. The chain couples TRBV30 to TRBJ1-2; D is unclear. Germline V CDR1 and CDR2: GTSNPN, SVGIG (reference sequence). The CDR3 runs to 14 residues. V lost 0 bases to trimming and J lost 8 bases, with 16 bases between them. CDR3 in DNA: TGTGCCTGGAGTGTAACGCCTACCCACGGGGGCTACACCTTC. The encoded protein is CAWSVTPTHGGYTF.

This clonotype was picked up many times. The chain recombines TRBV11-2 with TRBJ2-7; TRBD2 aligns across 8 bases. Germline V lookup: CDR1 SGHAT, CDR2 FQNNGV. The CDR3 extends over 15 amino acids. V lost 5 bases to trimming and J lost 0 bases; unmatched junction nucleotides: 6. CDR3 coding DNA: TGTGCCAGCAGCGGAAATAGCGGGGACTCCTACGAGCAGTACTTC. Amino acids: CASSGNSGDSYEQYF.

This clonotype showed up just a few times. This chain uses TRBV6-1 with TRBJ1-5; 7 bases fit TRBD1. The ends lost 5 bases at V and 0 bases at J; junction bases unmatched: 4. In germline, CDR1 is MNHNS, CDR2 SASEGT. The CDR3 covers 15 residues. The CDR3 coding sequence is TGTGCCAGCAGTACTAGACAGGGTAGCAATCAGCCCCAGCATTTT. Encoded protein: CASSTRQGSNQPQHF.

This clonotype was recorded many times. The J gene is TRBJ2-7, the V gene TRBV10-3, with 11 nucleotides matching TRBD1. The CDR3 sequence is 16 residues long. Germline trimming cut 10 bases from V and 3 bases from J; bases unmatched to any gene: 14. Germline lookup yields CDR1 ENHRY and CDR2 SYGVKD. The CDR3 DNA reads as TGTGCCACCTTATCCTTGTTAGGGACAGGGGGCTACGAGCAGTACTTC. This translates into CATLSLLGTGGYEQYF.

The table lists this clonotype with a few counts. The chain has TRBV7-3 and TRBJ2-5; TRBD2 agrees at 11 bases. The CDR3 extends over 19 amino acids. With 4 bases clipped from V and 5 bases from J, the junction kept 18 bases outside the gene matches. Looked up from germline, CDR1 is SGHTA and CDR2 is FQGTGA. CDR3 DNA: TGTGCCAGCAGCTCGGGACAGGGCTTTTCGACTAGCGGGATGGAGACCCAGTACTTC. This gives the protein CASSSGQGFSTSGMETQYF.

This clonotype showed up just a few times. This chain joins TRBV5-1 and TRBJ2-2, with 8 positions matching TRBD2. This CDR3 contains 13 residues. Losses at the gene ends were 4 bases for V and 6 bases for J; bases not matched to a gene: 2. In germline, CDR1 is SGHRS, CDR2 YFSETQ. The DNA for the CDR3 is TGCGCCAGCAGCGAGCGGGAGCCCGGGGAGCTGTTTTTT. This codes for CASSEREPGELFF. Looking up the rest from reference TRBV5-1 and TRBJ2-2 gives the full variable domain: KAGVTQTPRYLIKTRGQQVTLSCSPISGHRSVSWYQQTPGQGLQFLFEYFSETQRNKGNFPGRFSGRQFSNSRSEMNVSTLELGDSALYLCASSEREPGELFFGEGSRLTVL.

This clonotype appeared many times. V gene TRBV27 combines with J gene TRBJ2-6, with D unclear. CDR1 and CDR2 (germline): MNHEY, SMNVEV (reference sequence). Trimming left V 4 bases short and J 2 bases short, with 9 bases between. The CDR3 is 15 residues long. CDR3 nucleotide sequence: TGTGCCAGCAGTTACCGAGGCCCTGGGGCCAACGTCCTGACTTTC. Amino acids: CASSYRGPGANVLTF.

This clonotype was seen a handful of times. This chain connects TRBV27 to TRBJ1-5, with D uncertain. The CDR3 is 13 residues long. Trimming stripped 0 bases from V and 5 bases from J, with 5 bases between. CDR1 is MNHEY, CDR2 SMNVEV, per germline (reference sequence). The CDR3, as DNA: TGTGCCAGCAGTTTATCCCCTTATCAGCCCCAGCATTTT. Protein product: CASSLSPYQPQHF.

In its sample, this clonotype was seen many times. As DNA, the CDR3 is TGTGCCAGCAAGGCACAGGGGGCCTCAAACACTGAAGCTTTCTTT. Translating it yields CASKAQGASNTEAFF. This sequence joins TRBV12-3 or TRBV12-4 and TRBJ1-1, with 9 bases matching TRBD1. This CDR3 has 15 amino acids. V dropped 7 bases and J dropped 2; count of bases not matched to a gene: 8.

This clonotype was observed at least ten times. This chain links TRBV12-3 or TRBV12-4 with TRBJ2-7; D is ambiguous. Trimming took 2 bases from V and 0 from J, leaving 11 bases between them. The CDR3 covers 15 residues. Here the CDR3 DNA reads TGTGCCAGCAGTTTATCCACTCGATACTCCTACGAGCAGTACTTC. This codes for CASSLSTRYSYEQYF.

The V call is TRBV5-1, the J call TRBJ1-1; no firm D call. CDR3 length equals 16 residues. With 5 bases removed from V and 1 base from J, the gap between germline ends came to 18 bases. Germline V gene sequence: CDR1 SGHRS, CDR2 YFSETQ. CDR3 bases: TGCGCCAGCAGACCCGAACGAGCCCCTTCGAACACTGAAGCTTTCTTT. Translation gives CASRPERAPSNTEAFF. Variable domain in full (rest from reference TRBV5-1 and TRBJ1-1): KAGVTQTPRYLIKTRGQQVTLSCSPISGHRSVSWYQQTPGQGLQFLFEYFSETQRNKGNFPGRFSGRQFSNSRSEMNVSTLELGDSALYLCASRPERAPSNTEAFFGQGTRLTVV.

In its sample, this clonotype was seen many times. CDR3 protein: CASSSPGLGYEQYF. The CDR3 coding sequence is TGTGCCAGCAGTTCACCGGGACTGGGCTACGAGCAGTACTTC. The rearrangement uses TRBV28 and TRBJ2-7, with D tentatively TRBD2 (6 bases). V shed 4 bases and J shed 3 bases, with 13 bases lying between them. Germline CDR1 and CDR2: MDHEN and SYDVKM. This CDR3 is 14 amino acids long.

This clonotype was seen ten or more times. V usage is TRBV24-1 and J usage is TRBJ2-5; 8 positions match TRBD2. CDR3 length: 15 amino acids. Germline V gene lookup returns CDR1 KGHDR and CDR2 SFDVKD. Trimming took 3 bases from V and 5 from J; bases not matched to a gene: 7. The CDR3 region has the DNA TGTGCCACCAGTGATCCCGAGGCGGGAGGCGAGACCCAGTACTTC. The encoded protein is CATSDPEAGGETQYF.

This clonotype was picked up many times. This chain uses TRBV27 with TRBJ1-6; D call uncertain. CDR3 size: 13 residues. CDR1 MNHEY and CDR2 SMNVEV come from the germline V gene (reference sequence). V was clipped by 5 bases and J by 3 bases, with 5 bases between them. The CDR3 bases are TGTGCCAGCAGTCCGATCTATAATTCACCCCTCCACTTT. Its protein product is CASSPIYNSPLHF.

The V gene is TRBV5-6, the J gene TRBJ2-2; 12 bases fit TRBD2. Unmatched junction bases numbered 7, after V lost 4 bases and J lost 3 bases. This CDR3 has 17 residues. Germline V gene data show CDR1 as SGHDT and CDR2 as YYEEEE. The CDR3 sequence: CASSIVTSGSYTGELFF. In DNA form, the CDR3 reads TGTGCCAGCAGCATCGTGACTAGCGGGAGCTACACCGGGGAGCTGTTTTTT.